A selection of T cell receptor beta chains follows, all from one sample in a study of cytomegalovirus exposure and HLA in healthy donors. TCRdb's table, derived via immunoSEQ multiplex PCR, lists solely in-frame clones and lacks some. The profile shows some 130,000 clones, 70% to 90% of them singletons. The sequencing sample was made of PBMCs. The source of these receptors is a man aged 40-50 years in good health and CMV-seronegative. CDR3s include the opening cysteine and the closing phenylalanine or tryptophan. D genes are given only for firm matches. Clone size is not always given. Where it is, it says once, few, many or a class for expanded clones.

.	TRBV18	TRBJ2-1	.	TGTGCCAGCTCACCACCTCTCAGAAACAATGAGCAGTTCTTC	CASSPPLRNNEQFF
.	TRBV4-3	TRBJ2-3	TRBD2	TGCGCCAGCAGCCAAGAGGGACTAAACACAGATACGCAGTATTTT	CASSQEGLNTDTQYF
.	TRBV6-4	TRBJ1-1	.	TGTGCCAGCAGTGGTCAGGGAAACACTGAAGCTTTCTTT	CASSGQGNTEAFF
.	TRBV29-1	TRBJ1-2	.	TGCAGCGTGGAGATCGACTACTATGACTACACCTTC	CSVEIDYYDYTF
.	TRBV29-1	TRBJ2-1	TRBD2	TGCAGCGTTGAACCGACTGGCGGACTAGGCTACAATGAGCAGTTCTTC	CSVEPTGGLGYNEQFF
.	TRBV29-1	TRBJ2-2	.	TGCAGCGTTAACCAGGGGGGAACCGGGGAGCTGTTTTTT	CSVNQGGTGELFF
.	TRBV4-1	TRBJ1-5	.	TGCGCCAGCAGCCAAGTGCAGAATCAGCCCCAGCATTTT	CASSQVQNQPQHF
.	TRBV28	TRBJ2-7	.	TGTGCCAGCACCCCGACAGCCAGGGTAACCTACGAGCAGTACTTC	CASTPTARVTYEQYF
once	TRBV4-3	TRBJ2-7	.	TGCGCCAGCAGCCACCCAGGACACAACGAGCAGTACTTC	CASSHPGHNEQYF
.	TRBV19	TRBJ1-6	TRBD1	TGTGCCAGTAGTCAGGACAGGGTTTATTCACCCCTCCACTTT	CASSQDRVYSPLHF
once	TRBV9	TRBJ2-7	TRBD2	TGTGCCAGCAGCGTCGGGACTAGCGGGTTTTACGAGCAGTACTTC	CASSVGTSGFYEQYF
.	TRBV7-9	TRBJ2-7	TRBD1	TGTTCCAGCAGCCCCTCCGGGGGACAGGGGTTCTACGAGCAGTACTTC	CSSSPSGGQGFYEQYF
.	TRBV2	TRBJ2-2	.	TGTGCCAGCAGTGGTCGACTAGGGGAGCTGTTTTTT	CASSGRLGELFF
.	TRBV7-9	TRBJ2-7	.	TGTGCCAGCAGCGCCGGTCTCTACGAGCAGTACTTC	CASSAGLYEQYF
.	TRBV4-3	TRBJ2-1	TRBD1	TGCGCCAGCAGCAGCCGGACAGGGGTCTGGAATGAGCAGTTCTTC	CASSSRTGVWNEQFF
.	TRBV30	TRBJ2-7	TRBD2	TGTGCCTGGAGTCCTTTAGCGGGAGGGCTTGAGTACTTC	CAWSPLAGGLEYF
.	TRBV5-1	TRBJ2-7	.	TGCGCCAGCAGCTTGGCCGGCGAGCAGTACTTC	CASSLAGEQYF
.	TRBV9	TRBJ2-1	.	TGTGCCAGCAGCGTAGTGGCGGAGGTCAATGAGCAGTTCTTC	CASSVVAEVNEQFF
.	TRBV2	TRBJ2-5	TRBD1	TGTGCCAGCAGTGAGACAGGGCAAGAGACCCAGTACTTC	CASSETGQETQYF
.	TRBV4-1	TRBJ2-1	.	TGCGCCAGCAGCCAGGGGGCCAGCTCCTACAATGAGCAGTTCTTC	CASSQGASSYNEQFF
few	TRBV7-8	TRBJ2-5	.	TGTGCCAGCAGCTCTTTTTCGAAGGGGGAGACCCAGTACTTC	CASSSFSKGETQYF
.	TRBV5-1	TRBJ2-5	.	TGCGCCAGCAGCCGGGGGGCTAGGGAGACCCAGTACTTC	CASSRGARETQYF
.	TRBV19	TRBJ2-7	TRBD1	TGTGCCAGTAGTGTCTCAGGGGGCTATTACGAGCAGTACTTC	CASSVSGGYYEQYF
few	TRBV7-3	TRBJ2-7	.	TGTGCCAGCAGCGTCGCAGGGGAGAACTACGAGCAGTACTTC	CASSVAGENYEQYF
.	TRBV6-1	TRBJ1-5	TRBD1	TGTGCCAGCAGTGGGAGTTGGACAGGGAGCAATCAGCCCCAGCATTTT	CASSGSWTGSNQPQHF
.	TRBV4-3	TRBJ2-3	.	TGCGCCAGCAGCCACCAACTAGAAGCAGGCACAGATACGCAGTATTTT	CASSHQLEAGTDTQYF
once	TRBV11-2	TRBJ1-2	.	TGTGCCAGCAGCTTAAGCAGGGTCTATGGCTACACCTTC	CASSLSRVYGYTF
.	TRBV30	TRBJ1-2	TRBD1	TGTGCCTGGATCTTCGGTGGGACAGGGGAGAGCTATGGCTACACCTTC	CAWIFGGTGESYGYTF
.	TRBV2	TRBJ2-6	.	TGTGCCAGCAGAGGCGGTTGGGGGGCCAACGTCCTGACTTTC	CASRGGWGANVLTF
.	TRBV2	TRBJ2-7	.	TGTGCCAGCAGTGAACAGGGAAGCTCCTACGAGCAGTACTTC	CASSEQGSSYEQYF
.	TRBV1	TRBJ2-2	.	TGCACCCGCGTACAGGGGCGAACCGGGGAGCTGTTTTTT	CTRVQGRTGELFF
.	TRBV5-8	TRBJ1-1	.	TGTGCCAGCAGCTTGGGCCAGGGGCTGAACACTGAAGCTTTCTTT	CASSLGQGLNTEAFF
.	TRBV6-5	TRBJ2-3	TRBD1	TGTGCCAGCAGCCCCGGACAGGCTTGGGCAGATACGCAGTATTTT	CASSPGQAWADTQYF
.	TRBV29-1	TRBJ1-2	.	TGCAGCGTTGAAAAGGACTCGATCTATGGCTACACCTTC	CSVEKDSIYGYTF
.	TRBV7-3	TRBJ2-5	TRBD1	TGTGCCAGCAGCTTATGGGGGACAGGAGAGACCCAGTACTTC	CASSLWGTGETQYF
.	TRBV9	TRBJ2-2	TRBD1	TGTGCCAGCAGCGTATCAGGGGGTCAACCTTTCACCGGGGAGCTGTTTTTT	CASSVSGGQPFTGELFF
.	TRBV10-2	TRBJ2-7	TRBD1	TGCGCCAGCAGTACCGCCGGACAGGGGATCTACGAGCAGTACTTC	CASSTAGQGIYEQYF
.	TRBV19	TRBJ2-7	TRBD1	TGTGCCAGTAGTCCGGGGACAGGGGGCTTGGGGGAGCAGTACTTC	CASSPGTGGLGEQYF
.	TRBV28	TRBJ1-2	TRBD1	TGTGCCAGCAGTTTGGGGACAGAGCAAAATGGCTACACCTTC	CASSLGTEQNGYTF
.	TRBV20-1	TRBJ2-1	.	TGCAGTGCTAGGAGGAATGAGCAGTTCTTC	CSARRNEQFF
.	TRBV2	TRBJ2-5	TRBD1	TGTGCCAGCAGGGACAGGGTGAGGAGCCAAGAGACCCAGTACTTC	CASRDRVRSQETQYF
.	TRBV7-2	TRBJ1-2	TRBD1	TGTGCCAGCAGCTTTTGGGACAGGGCGCCGAATGGCTACACCTTC	CASSFWDRAPNGYTF
.	TRBV29-1	TRBJ1-2	.	TGCAGCGTCACTTGGGACTTTAACTATGGCTACACCTTC	CSVTWDFNYGYTF
.	TRBV10-3	TRBJ1-6	TRBD1	TGTGCCATCAGTGACCAGGGACAGATTATTAATTCACCCCTCCACTTT	CAISDQGQIINSPLHF
.	TRBV27	TRBJ2-6	.	TGTGCCAGCAGTACCTATAACAGGGTCCCCCCTGGGGCCAACGTCCTGACTTTC	CASSTYNRVPPGANVLTF
once	TRBV9	TRBJ2-1	TRBD1	TGTGCCAGCAGCCCCCGGACAGGGCGGGATGAGCAGTTCTTC	CASSPRTGRDEQFF
once	TRBV5-6	TRBJ2-2	.	TGTGCCAGCAGCCTCACAGGGTGGGGTTTAGGGGAGCTGTTTTTT	CASSLTGWGLGELFF
.	TRBV14	TRBJ1-2	TRBD1	TGTGCCAGCAGCCCTCGGGACAGGAACTATGGCTACACCTTC	CASSPRDRNYGYTF
.	TRBV6-6	TRBJ1-2	TRBD1	TGTGCCAGCAGTTACTCCGGACAGGCTAACTATGGCTACACCTTC	CASSYSGQANYGYTF
.	TRBV18	TRBJ2-7	.	TGTGCCAGCTCCCCACAGCCCACGAACGAGCAGTACTTC	CASSPQPTNEQYF
.	TRBV2	TRBJ1-6	.	TGTGCCAGCAGTGAAAGGGAGCCGAGCTCCTATAATTCACCCCTCCACTTT	CASSEREPSSYNSPLHF
few	TRBV7-9	TRBJ2-7	TRBD1	TGTGCCAGCAGCCCACCGACAGGGGAGGCCGAGCAGTACTTC	CASSPPTGEAEQYF
.	TRBV10-3	TRBJ2-7	.	TGTGCCATCAGTGGGGGGGAGACACCTACCTACGAGCAGTACTTC	CAISGGETPTYEQYF
.	TRBV27	TRBJ1-3	.	TGTGCCAGCAGTTTATCCGGTCAGGGCACTGGAAACACCATATATTTT	CASSLSGQGTGNTIYF
.	TRBV7-9	TRBJ2-1	.	TGTGCCAGCAGCTTACAACTCCTTAATGAGCAGTTCTTC	CASSLQLLNEQFF
.	TRBV7-9	TRBJ1-3	TRBD1	TGTGCCAGCAGCTCCTCCATCAGGGGGCTTGGAAACACCATATATTTT	CASSSSIRGLGNTIYF
.	TRBV19	TRBJ2-6	.	TGTGCCAGTAGTAAGGCAGGGGCTACTGGGGCCAACGTCCTGACTTTC	CASSKAGATGANVLTF
.	TRBV27	TRBJ1-6	.	TGTGCCAGCAGTCCACTAAGGTCACCCCTCCACTTT	CASSPLRSPLHF